One and the same sample provided the 19 T cell receptor beta chains below, sequenced in a study of HIV-infected children after antiretroviral therapy interruption. Sample treatment: PENTA 11 planned treatment interruption arm or continuous ART arm. Unique molecular identifiers were included in an RNA-based 3' RACE TCR library. TCRdb re-analysed the 3' RACE reads in MiXCR, keeping a single row per CDR3 protein. Among over 35,000 distinct CDR3 sequences listed, 5% to 8% were seen once. The sample in question was CD45RA+ CD4+ T cells from PBMCs, pooled from several time points, obtained from a donor given antiretroviral therapy, either interrupted or continuous. Subset specified: naive CD4+ CD45RA+ CD45RO- T cells. The receptors stem from a pool of human donors with HIV.

The genes are TRBV29-1 and TRBJ2-1; maybe TRBD1 (6 bases). The CDR3 is 14 residues long. Germline CDR1 is SQVTM and CDR2 is ANQGSEA. V lost 0 bases and J 0 bases, leaving 6 bases between the germline ends. The CDR3 loop reads CSVEEGGSYNEQFF. CDR3 DNA sequence: TGCAGCGTTGAAGAAGGGGGCTCCTACAATGAGCAGTTCTTC.

This clonotype came up a few times. The V and J genes are TRBV12-3 or TRBV12-4 and TRBJ2-7; TRBD1 aligns across 7 bases. CDR3 length: 14 amino acids. Trimming removed 6 bases from V and 5 bases from J; junction bases left unmatched: 10. The CDR3 reads CASSRQGVSHEQYF. CDR3 coding DNA: TGTGCCAGCAGCCGACAGGGAGTAAGCCACGAGCAGTACTTC.

The chain uses TRBV5-1 and TRBJ1-1; 7 nucleotides line up with TRBD1. The CDR3 contains 15 residues. The germline gives CDR1 SGHRS, CDR2 YFSETQ. The trim removed 3 bases at V and 3 bases at J, leaving 8 bases unmatched. The CDR3 bases are TGCGCCAGCAGCTCGGACAGGCGGCCGGACACTGAAGCTTTCTTT. This codes for CASSSDRRPDTEAFF.

In its sample, this clonotype was seen a few times. The chain is built from TRBV14 and TRBJ2-7; D is ambiguous. CDR3 length: 17 residues. Trimming left V 4 bases short and J 0 bases short, with 19 bases between. The germline V gene encodes CDR1 SGHDN and CDR2 FVKESK. Here the CDR3 DNA reads TGTGCCAGCAGCCGTATACCTAAGGACCTGGTCTCCTACGAGCAGTACTTC. As protein: CASSRIPKDLVSYEQYF.

With respect to this clonotype: A much larger clone lies one base from this, so it may be a read error. The chain couples TRBV12-3 or TRBV12-4 to TRBJ2-6; D uncertain. Deletions cut 11 bases from V and 3 bases from J, with 14 bases between. CDR3 length: 14 amino acids. CDR3 loop: CARTLVFGANVLTF. The CDR3 nucleotides are TGTGCCCGCACCCTTGTATTTGGGGCCAACGTCCTGACTTTC.

Only a few counts were recorded for this clonotype. The chain combines TRBV12-3 or TRBV12-4 with TRBJ2-7, with a weak D call TRBD1 (5 bases). The germline V and J ends were trimmed by 5 bases and 0 bases, with 8 bases remaining between them. The CDR3 contains 13 residues. The CDR3 is CASSPRGSYEQYF. For the CDR3, the DNA is TGTGCCAGCAGTCCTAGGGGCTCCTACGAGCAGTACTTC.

This clonotype was recorded at least ten times. This rearrangement joins TRBV28 to TRBJ1-5, with D unresolved. V dropped 2 bases and J dropped 4 bases, with 15 bases sitting between them. CDR1 and CDR2 from the germline V gene are MDHEN and SYDVKM. CDR3 size: 16 residues. CDR3 protein: CASSLRLSETNQPQHF. The CDR3 nucleotides read TGTGCCAGCAGTTTAAGGTTGTCAGAGACAAATCAGCCCCAGCATTTT.

This clonotype was found many times. CDR3 protein: CASSPSSQGIGGYTF. CDR3 DNA sequence: TGTGCCAGCTCACCATCCTCACAGGGGATCGGGGGCTACACCTTC. The chain has TRBV18 and TRBJ1-2, with TRBD1 matching 7 bases. Trimming removed 2 bases from V and 8 bases from J; junction bases left unmatched: 11. This CDR3 spans 15 amino acids. Germline V lookup: CDR1 KGHSH, CDR2 LQKENI.

To note about this clonotype: A junction end diverges from the germline sequence, so it may reflect a read error. The genes are TRBV29-1 and TRBJ1-1; D might be TRBD1 (6 bases). In germline, CDR1 is SQVTM, CDR2 ANQGSEA. The CDR3 spans 13 residues. CDR3 loop: CCVEQGGNTEAFF. The CDR3 DNA sequence: TGCTGCGTCGAACAGGGAGGGAACACTGAAGCTTTCTTT.

This clonotype was found a few times. The rearrangement uses TRBV27 and TRBJ2-6; the D is unclear. CDR1 and CDR2 from the germline V gene are MNHEY and SMNVEV (reference sequence). V was pared by 4 bases and J by 0 bases, with 19 bases between. This CDR3 comprises 19 residues. CDR3 sequence: CASSSFLRRSASGANVLTF. The CDR3 DNA sequence: TGTGCCAGCAGTTCCTTCCTACGACGGTCCGCCTCTGGGGCCAACGTCCTGACTTTC.

This clonotype was seen at least ten times. This CDR3 is CASRKSASSYEQYF. The CDR3 bases are TGTGCCAGCAGGAAGAGCGCGAGCTCCTACGAGCAGTACTTC. The V gene is TRBV6-2 or TRBV6-3, the J gene TRBJ2-7; no clear D gene. From germline, CDR1 is MNHEY and CDR2 SVGEGT. V was pared by 6 bases and J by 0 bases, with 12 bases between. This CDR3 has 14 amino acids.

The chain uses TRBV6-2 or TRBV6-3 and TRBJ2-3, with no clear D. Germline V gene sequence: CDR1 MNHEY, CDR2 SVGEGT. Trimming removed 6 bases from V and 1 base from J, with 11 bases in between. The CDR3 loop spans 14 amino acids. This chain's CDR3 is CASSLYGRTDTQYF. In DNA, the CDR3 is TGTGCCAGCAGCCTATACGGCCGCACAGATACGCAGTATTTT.

This clonotype was counted at least ten times. The J gene is TRBJ2-4, the V gene TRBV28; 11 bases line up with TRBD1. Germline CDR1 reads MDHEN; CDR2 reads SYDVKM. The trim removed 10 bases at V and 8 bases at J, leaving 7 bases unmatched. The CDR3 has 13 residues. The CDR3 loop reads CAIGTGGSDIQYF. The CDR3 DNA is TGTGCCATCGGGACAGGGGGGTCGGACATTCAGTACTTC.

The V gene is TRBV23-1, the J gene TRBJ2-5, with a weak D call TRBD1 (5 bases). TRBV23-1 is reported as an ORF; its role is uncertain. CDR3 length: 17 residues. V was shortened by 0 bases and J by 1 base, with 15 bases between the two germline ends. The CDR3 region is CASSQSVTRQTQETQYF. In DNA, the CDR3 is TGCGCCAGCAGTCAATCAGTGACGAGACAGACCCAAGAGACCCAGTACTTC.

This clonotype has at least ten counts. Sequence at one end of the junction differs from germline and may be a read error. The rearrangement joins TRBV23-1 to TRBJ1-4; 10 nucleotides agree with TRBD1. TRBV23-1 is an ORF, and what it does is uncertain. The CDR3 spans 16 residues. CDR3 protein: CASSLGGQGINERLFF. CDR3 bases: TGTGCCAGCAGTCTGGGGGGACAGGGGATCAACGAAAGATTATTTTTC.

This clonotype was seen only a few times. The chain recombines TRBV4-3 with TRBJ2-3, with D possibly matching TRBD2 (6 bases). This CDR3 spans 16 amino acids. V lost 0 bases and J lost 7, with 17 bases in between. Germline V gene sequence: CDR1 LGHNA, CDR2 YSLEER. As DNA, the CDR3 is TGCGCCAGCAGCCAAGATTACGATCGGGGGTGGTATACGCAGTATTTT. It specifies CASSQDYDRGWYTQYF.

The chain is built from TRBV4-1 and TRBJ2-7, with D uncertain. V lost 2 bases and J 2 bases, leaving 13 bases between the germline ends. CDR3 length equals 15 residues. Germline V gives CDR1 MGHRA, CDR2 YSYEKL. CDR3 sequence reads: CASSQWSRIPYEQYF. CDR3 nucleotides: TGCGCCAGCAGCCAATGGTCCAGGATTCCCTACGAGCAGTACTTC.

Ten or more counts support this clonotype. This chain joins TRBV18 and TRBJ2-5; unclear D gene. Germline loops: CDR1 KGHSH, CDR2 LQKENI. The ends were cut back, 3 bases at V and 5 bases at J, with 13 bases in the middle. The CDR3 totals 14 residues. CDR3 in amino acids: CASSPGSRPETQYF. CDR3 nucleotide sequence: TGTGCCAGCTCACCCGGTTCCCGCCCCGAGACCCAGTACTTC.

Ten or more counts support this clonotype. The V call is TRBV2, the J call TRBJ1-5; D gene uncertain. Trimming shortened V by 2 bases and J by 0 bases, and 5 bases separated the two germline ends. This CDR3 spans 14 amino acids. In germline, CDR1 is SNHLY, CDR2 FYNNEI. CDR3 amino acids: CASSESFSNQPQHF. CDR3 in DNA: TGTGCCAGCAGTGAATCGTTTAGCAATCAGCCCCAGCATTTT. The entire variable domain, with the rest obtained from reference TRBV2 and TRBJ1-5, is as follows: EPEVTQTPSHQVTQMGQEVILRCVPISNHLYFYWYRQILGQKVEFLVSFYNNEISEKSEIFDDQFSVERPDGSNFTLKIRSTKLEDSAMYFCASSESFSNQPQHFGDGTRLSIL.